A single sample is the source of the 6 T cell receptor beta chains below, sequenced in a study of beta chain features in type 1 diabetes. Study-wide findings and caveats: Patients with Type 1 diabetes showed moderately but significantly shorter TCRB CDR3s in all four CD4+ subsets.

Every bit of the isolated RNA underwent reverse transcription, so sequencing read expressed TCRB transcripts. Clones were sequenced by immunoSEQ multiplex PCR, and TCRdb holds only the in-frame ones, with some missing. Among some 280,000 clones, roughly an eighth were seen once, and the ten largest hold 0.015% to 0.02%. Their specific antigens are unknown. The source material was naive CD4+ T cells from blood. These receptors came from a man in his thirties or forties with type 1 diabetes.

The chain couples TRBV15 to TRBJ2-5; perhaps TRBD2 as D (7 bases). Trimming left V 1 base short and J 1 base short, with 13 bases between. Germline V lookup: CDR1 LNHNV, CDR2 YYDKDF (reference sequence). The CDR3 is 16 residues long. CDR3 region: CATSRARGGSQETQYF. The DNA for the CDR3 is TGTGCCACCAGCAGAGCCAGGGGAGGGTCCCAAGAGACCCAGTACTTC.

This clone was counted a few times. This rearrangement joins TRBV15 to TRBJ2-5; tentatively, D is TRBD2 (6 bases). Germline V gene lookup returns CDR1 LNHNV and CDR2 YYDKDF (reference sequence). CDR3 length: 13 residues. Trimming took 6 bases from V and 5 from J, leaving 13 bases between them. CDR3 sequence reads: CATSDGSFETQYF. As DNA, the CDR3 is TGTGCCACCAGTGACGGGAGTTTTGAGACCCAGTACTTC.

Only a few counts were recorded for this clone. In DNA form, the CDR3 reads TGTGCCAGCAGCTTAGCTAGCGGCCCGAACACCGGGGAGCTGTTTTTT. Its protein product is CASSLASGPNTGELFF. The rearrangement links TRBV7-2 to TRBJ2-2; D possibly corresponds to TRBD2 (6 bases). Germline V gene sequence: CDR1 SGHTA, CDR2 FQGNSA. The CDR3 has 16 amino acids. V lost 0 bases, J lost 0 bases, and 8 bases lay in between.

This clone was recorded a few times. The chain employs TRBV4-2 and TRBJ2-5; the D gene is possibly TRBD1 (5 bases). Germline V lookup: CDR1 LGHNA, CDR2 YNFKEQ. V lost 1 base, J lost 5 bases, and 14 bases lay in between. The length of the CDR3 is 15 residues. CDR3 loop: CASSQVGQGLETQYF. Here the CDR3 DNA reads TGTGCCAGCAGCCAAGTTGGCCAGGGTCTCGAGACCCAGTACTTC.

The genes are TRBV7-8 and TRBJ2-3, with D possibly being TRBD2 (6 bases). Germline CDR1 SGHVS, CDR2 FQNEAQ. V lost 7 bases, J lost 0 bases, and 26 bases lay in between. CDR3 length equals 19 residues. CDR3 DNA: TGTGCCAGCACCATTAAGGTGGGAGGCCCCCCTTTGAGCACAGATACGCAGTATTTT. It yields the protein CASTIKVGGPPLSTDTQYF.

The rearrangement links TRBV7-2 to TRBJ2-7; perhaps TRBD1 as D (6 bases). The CDR3 has 12 amino acids. V was pared by 5 bases and J by 6 bases, with 11 bases between. Germline CDR1 reads SGHTA; CDR2 reads FQGNSA. The CDR3 DNA follows: TGTGCCAGCAGCGCACAGGGCGCCGAGCAGTACTTC. It specifies CASSAQGAEQYF.